The 30 T cell receptor beta chains below were found in one sample sequenced in a study of Graves' ophthalmopathy and Graves' hyperthyroidism. RNA transcripts yielded amplified TCR beta CDR3 regions. First-round RT-PCR with HTBI primers preceded a second-round multiplex PCR. One entry per CDR3 protein, called by TCRdb with MiXCR from the multiplex PCR reads. The top ten hold 9.1% of the sample, which has 200,000 to 250,000 distinct CDR3 sequences, around 30% seen once. Sequenced material: peripheral blood. Source of these receptors: a man in his fifties or sixties with Graves' ophthalmopathy.

The chain links TRBV6-5 to TRBJ1-1; possibly TRBD1 for D (6 bases). The CDR3 contains 15 residues. The V gene's germline CDR1 is MNHEY and CDR2 SVGAGI. Trimming pared 5 bases from V and 1 base from J, leaving 14 bases between. The CDR3 coding sequence is TGTGCCAGCAGTACTTGGGGGGGGCCGAACACTGAAGCTTTCTTT. This translates into CASSTWGGPNTEAFF.

This clonotype was detected many times. The chain uses TRBV18 and TRBJ2-4; 8 bases agree with TRBD1. The CDR3 is 15 residues long. The J segment lost 7 bases and the V segment lost 6 bases, leaving 11 bases of the junction unmatched. Germline V lookup: CDR1 KGHSH, CDR2 LQKENI. The CDR3 sequence is CASSSTDRVWNIQYF. As DNA, the CDR3 is TGTGCCAGCTCGTCTACGGACAGGGTTTGGAACATTCAGTACTTC.

This clonotype was recorded at least ten times. The CDR3 DNA follows: TGTGCCAGCTTGGGACAGGGAAAGGCTGGGGCCAACGTCCTGACTTTC. Its protein is CASLGQGKAGANVLTF. The V gene is TRBV2, the J gene TRBJ2-6; 9 positions match TRBD1. CDR1 is SNHLY, CDR2 FYNNEI, per germline. CDR3 length: 16 amino acids. V was clipped by 8 bases and J by 2 bases; unmatched bases: 7.

This clonotype was recorded at least ten times. The chain has TRBV6-6 and TRBJ2-3, with a weak D call TRBD2 (6 bases). CDR3 length: 15 amino acids. CDR1 is MNHNY and CDR2 is SVGAGI in the germline V gene (reference sequence). Trimming took off 4 bases at V and 0 bases at J, with 11 bases between the two ends. CDR3 amino acids: CASSSPAGSTDTQYF. The CDR3 DNA sequence: TGTGCCAGCAGTTCCCCGGCGGGAAGCACAGATACGCAGTATTTT.

This chain links TRBV6-1 with TRBJ2-7; TRBD1 aligns across 11 bases. The CDR3 has 15 residues. Losses at the gene ends were 5 bases for V and 6 bases for J; bases not matched to a gene: 9. The germline V gene has CDR1 MNHNS and CDR2 SASEGT. The DNA for the CDR3 is TGTGCCAGCAGTAGAACTTGGACAGGGGGCGGCGAGCAGTACTTC. It is translated as CASSRTWTGGGEQYF.

At least ten counts were recorded for this clonotype. This chain joins TRBV2 and TRBJ1-1; D gene ambiguous. This CDR3 region has 13 residues. V lost 7 bases, J lost 1 base, and 10 bases lay in between. Germline V gives CDR1 SNHLY, CDR2 FYNNEI. CDR3 sequence reads: CASKWGRNTEAFF. The CDR3 coding sequence is TGTGCCAGCAAATGGGGAAGGAACACTGAAGCTTTCTTT.

This clonotype was found many times. The gene calls are TRBV27 and TRBJ2-7; D might be TRBD1 (6 bases). Trimming removed 7 bases from V and 7 bases from J, with 17 bases in between. This CDR3 has 13 residues. CDR1 is MNHEY, CDR2 SMNVEV, per germline (reference sequence). CDR3 DNA: TGTGCCAGCACGGACAGTTGGACGAGGGAGCAGTACTTC. Its translation is CASTDSWTREQYF.

This clonotype was counted ten times or more. The chain couples TRBV13 to TRBJ2-5, with D hard to call. The CDR3 runs to 16 residues. V was trimmed by 0 bases and J by 2 bases, leaving 13 bases between them. Germline CDR1 PRHDT, CDR2 FYEKMQ (reference sequence). CDR3 in DNA: TGTGCCAGCAGCTTAGGCCCTCGGGCAGCACAAGAGACCCAGTACTTC. Protein sequence: CASSLGPRAAQETQYF.

Many counts were recorded for this clonotype. The chain employs TRBV27 and TRBJ2-7; a weak D match, TRBD2 (5 bases). The length of the CDR3 is 15 residues. V was cut by 1 base and J by 1 base, with 11 bases left in between. Per germline, CDR1 MNHEY and CDR2 SMNVEV (reference sequence). The CDR3 reads CASSLFGIRSYEQYF. The CDR3, as DNA: TGTGCCAGCAGTTTATTCGGGATTCGGTCCTACGAGCAGTACTTC.

The table lists this clonotype with many counts. The chain employs TRBV28 and TRBJ2-7, with D maybe TRBD2 (6 bases). This CDR3 spans 14 amino acids. Looked up from germline, CDR1 is MDHEN and CDR2 is SYDVKM. V was shortened by 5 bases and J by 3 bases, with 14 bases between the two germline ends. CDR3 protein: CASSTGRGIYEQYF. CDR3 DNA sequence: TGTGCCAGCAGTACCGGGAGAGGAATCTACGAGCAGTACTTC.

The chain is built from TRBV28 and TRBJ1-2; D perhaps matches TRBD1 (5 bases). The CDR3 extends over 15 amino acids. Germline V CDR1 and CDR2: MDHEN, SYDVKM. Deletions cut 8 bases from V and 4 bases from J, with 20 bases between. The CDR3 here is CASGISPGTVYGYTF. DNA for the CDR3: TGTGCCAGCGGGATAAGTCCCGGGACTGTCTATGGCTACACCTTC.

This clonotype was detected many times. The chain links TRBV3-1 to TRBJ2-7, with D possibly TRBD1 on 6 matching bases. The V gene's germline CDR1 is LGHDT and CDR2 YNNKEL (reference sequence). The CDR3 runs 15 residues. The ends were cut back, 4 bases at V and 2 bases at J, with 15 bases in the middle. CDR3 in DNA: TGTGCCAGCAGCCCGCCACAGGGAGTTCCCTACGAGCAGTACTTC. Its translation is CASSPPQGVPYEQYF.

This chain connects TRBV25-1 to TRBJ1-2; D not resolved. The CDR3 is 13 residues long. V was trimmed by 5 bases and J by 4 bases, leaving 11 bases between them. Germline CDR1 reads MGHDK; CDR2 reads SYGVNS. In nucleotides, the CDR3 is TGTGCCAGCAGTTTAACCCGCTCCTATGGCTACACCTTC. This encodes CASSLTRSYGYTF.

This clonotype was detected many times. V and J are TRBV12-3 or TRBV12-4 and TRBJ2-5; 9 bases map to TRBD2. With 4 bases clipped from V and 3 bases from J, the junction kept 3 bases outside the gene matches. The CDR3 runs 14 residues. Here the CDR3 DNA reads TGTGCCAGCAGTTCGGGACTAGCTGAAGAGACCCAGTACTTC. As protein: CASSSGLAEETQYF.

This clonotype was counted many times. This chain links TRBV4-2 with TRBJ2-5; 7 bases map to TRBD1. The V gene end was trimmed by 2 bases and the J gene end by 1 base; junction bases not matched to a gene: 10. This CDR3 has 17 residues. CDR1 is LGHNA and CDR2 is YNFKEQ in the germline V gene. The CDR3 is CASSQTGTANTQETQYF. CDR3 nucleotide sequence: TGTGCCAGCAGCCAAACGGGGACAGCTAACACCCAAGAGACCCAGTACTTC.

This clonotype was seen at least ten times. The rearrangement joins TRBV30 to TRBJ2-7; 10 bases fit TRBD2. Trimming cost V 0 bases and J 6 bases; bases outside gene matches: 11. The CDR3 length is 16 residues. Germline CDR1 GTSNPN, CDR2 SVGIG (reference sequence). The CDR3 region is CAWSVLPAGGPPEQYF. The DNA for the CDR3 is TGTGCCTGGAGTGTACTCCCAGCGGGAGGGCCCCCCGAGCAGTACTTC.

The sample holds many counts of this clonotype. The V gene is TRBV6-2 or TRBV6-3, the J gene TRBJ2-7, with D perhaps assigned TRBD1 or TRBD2 (5 bases each). The CDR3 is 14 residues long. The germline V and J ends were trimmed by 2 bases and 6 bases, with 14 bases remaining between them. Germline lookup yields CDR1 MNHEY and CDR2 SVGEGT. CDR3 amino acids: CASSYPGRGVEQYF. In DNA, the CDR3 is TGTGCCAGCAGTTACCCGGGAAGGGGCGTCGAGCAGTACTTC.

The rearrangement uses TRBV20-1 and TRBJ1-2; 7 bases fit TRBD1. The CDR3 is 12 amino acids. Germline assignment: CDR1 DFQATT and CDR2 SNEGSKA (reference sequence). The V segment lost 6 bases and the J segment 7 bases; nucleotides outside the gene matches: 8. CDR3 nucleotides: TGCAGTGCCCGACAGGGAGGCTCTGGCTACACCTTC. Protein product: CSARQGGSGYTF.

At least ten counts were recorded for this clonotype. V is TRBV12-3 or TRBV12-4 and J is TRBJ1-1, with 7 bases identical to TRBD1. The CDR3 length is 13 residues. The V gene end was trimmed by 1 base and the J gene end by 12 bases; junction bases not matched to a gene: 8. The CDR3 here is CASSLGQGRESFF. The CDR3 coding sequence is TGTGCCAGCAGTTTAGGACAGGGCCGCGAATCTTTCTTT.

This chain links TRBV5-1 with TRBJ2-7; no clear D. Trimming cost V 4 bases and J 7 bases, with 12 bases left between them. The germline gives CDR1 SGHRS, CDR2 YFSETQ. CDR3 length: 12 residues. As DNA, the CDR3 is TGCGCCAGCAGCCCCCCCTCTTGGGAGCAGTACTTC. Its protein product is CASSPPSWEQYF.

In its sample, this clonotype was seen many times. The chain links TRBV28 to TRBJ2-7; D gene uncertain. V was shortened by 5 bases and J by 12 bases, with 23 bases between the two germline ends. In germline, CDR1 is MDHEN, CDR2 SYDVKM. CDR3 length: 14 amino acids. CDR3 residues: CASSPVIPLTLWYF. For the CDR3, the DNA is TGTGCCAGCAGTCCGGTTATCCCCTTAACTCTGTGGTACTTC.

This clonotype was detected many times. The chain recombines TRBV5-1 with TRBJ2-7, with 10 bases identical to TRBD1. Germline V CDR1 and CDR2: SGHRS, YFSETQ. The junction had 8 bases not matched to a gene; V was cut back by 2 bases and J by 0 bases. The CDR3 is 17 amino acids. The CDR3: CASSLPTGGHSSYEQYF. CDR3 DNA: TGCGCCAGCAGCTTACCGACAGGGGGCCATAGCTCCTACGAGCAGTACTTC.

This clonotype was picked up many times. V and J are TRBV12-3 or TRBV12-4 and TRBJ1-5; no clear D gene. V gave up 5 bases and J gave up 6 bases, with 11 bases separating them. CDR3 length: 13 amino acids. As DNA, the CDR3 is TGTGCCAGCAGTACAAGGGAAGGTCAGCCCCAGCATTTT. The encoded protein is CASSTREGQPQHF.

This clonotype was detected ten times or more. This sequence joins TRBV6-5 and TRBJ2-7, with D uncertain. Between the trimmed V and J ends, which lost 5 bases and 1 base, there was a span of 9 bases. CDR1 is MNHEY and CDR2 is SVGAGI in the germline V gene. The CDR3 is 13 residues long. The CDR3 region is CASSPKLSYEQYF. The CDR3 coding sequence is TGTGCCAGCAGTCCTAAGCTTTCCTACGAGCAGTACTTC.

This clonotype was found many times. The chain employs TRBV3-1 and TRBJ1-3; tentative D call: TRBD1 (6 bases). This CDR3 spans 17 amino acids. The germline V gene has CDR1 LGHDT and CDR2 YNNKEL (reference sequence). Trimming cost V 0 bases and J 0 bases, with 12 bases left between them. CDR3 sequence reads: CASSQDLVGASGNTIYF. The CDR3 bases are TGTGCCAGCAGCCAAGATCTCGTGGGGGCCTCTGGAAACACCATATATTTT. Based on the CDR3 plus reference TRBV3-1 and TRBJ1-3, the full variable domain is DTAVSQTPKYLVTQMGNDKSIKCEQNLGHDTMYWYKQDSKKFLKIMFSYNNKELIINETVPNRFSPKSPDKAHLNLHINSLELGDSAVYFCASSQDLVGASGNTIYFGEGSWLTVV.

This chain joins TRBV7-2 and TRBJ2-7, with D possibly being TRBD2 (5 bases). The germline V gene has CDR1 SGHTA and CDR2 FQGNSA. V lost 1 base and J lost 2, with 9 bases in between. The CDR3 is 14 residues long. The CDR3 DNA follows: TGTGCCAGCAGCTTAGAGAGGGCCGCCTACGAGCAGTACTTC. It encodes CASSLERAAYEQYF.

Note on this clonotype: Germline is not matched at one junction end, which may reflect a read error. The V and J genes are TRBV12-3 or TRBV12-4 and TRBJ1-2, with 8 bases matching TRBD1. The length of the CDR3 is 11 residues. The CDR3 DNA follows: TGTGCCAGCAGTTTAGCGGACAGGGCCAGCTTC. Its translation: CASSLADRASF.

The chain couples TRBV30 to TRBJ2-5; D uncertain. The CDR3 extends over 8 amino acids. The germline V gene has CDR1 GTSNPN and CDR2 SVGIG (reference sequence). Trimming cost V 4 bases and J 6 bases, with 0 bases left between them. CDR3 sequence: CAWKTQYF. CDR3 nucleotide sequence: TGTGCCTGGAAGACCCAGTACTTC.

This clonotype has at least ten counts. V and J are TRBV2 and TRBJ2-1; D gene unclear. The V gene lost 6 bases and the J gene lost 3 bases, with 3 bases spanning the gap. The germline V gene encodes CDR1 SNHLY and CDR2 FYNNEI. The CDR3 is 11 residues long. In nucleotides, the CDR3 is TGTGCCAGCAGGGACTACAATGAGCAGTTCTTC. Translating it yields CASRDYNEQFF.

This clonotype has at least ten counts. The V and J genes are TRBV6-1 and TRBJ2-7; D may be TRBD2 (6 bases). This CDR3 has 14 amino acids. V was shortened by 7 bases and J by 0 bases, with 13 bases between the two germline ends. Germline assignment: CDR1 MNHNS and CDR2 SASEGT. In DNA form, the CDR3 reads TGTGCCAGCACCGGCGGGGCCGCCTCCTACGAGCAGTACTTC. Its protein product is CASTGGAASYEQYF.